These T cell receptor beta chains were read from a single sample in a study of T cell responses to AZD1222 COVID-19 vaccine. The table came from immunoSEQ multiplex PCR; TCRdb's copy has only in-frame clones and leaves some out. The sample lists more than 65,000 clones; less than 90% were seen once. Sequences were derived from peripheral blood, sampled on day 0 of AZD1222 vaccination. These receptors came from an adult in good health. Each CDR3 is given with its conserved first and last residue. The D gene is left open where the match is weak. Only part of the rows carry a size: once, few, many, or a class if the clone is expanded.

clone size: -
V gene: TRBV19
D gene: -
J gene: TRBJ2-5
CDR3 protein: CASRDTGMEETQYF
CDR3 DNA: TGTGCCAGTAGAGATACAGGGATGGAGGAGACCCAGTACTTC

clone size: once
V gene: TRBV30
D gene: TRBD1
J gene: TRBJ2-7
CDR3 protein: CAYYITGGPYEQYF
CDR3 DNA: TGTGCCTATTATATTACAGGGGGTCCCTACGAGCAGTACTTC

clone size: -
V gene: TRBV30
D gene: TRBD1
J gene: TRBJ2-3
CDR3 protein: CAWSKDRVDGTDTQYF
CDR3 DNA: TGTGCCTGGAGTAAGGACAGGGTTGACGGCACAGATACGCAGTATTTT

clone size: -
V gene: TRBV7-2
D gene: -
J gene: TRBJ2-1
CDR3 protein: CASSLVVLQRASYNEQFF
CDR3 DNA: TGTGCCAGCAGCTTAGTCGTCCTCCAGCGGGCCTCCTACAATGAGCAGTTCTTC

clone size: -
V gene: TRBV13
D gene: -
J gene: TRBJ1-6
CDR3 protein: CASSNSGEWGSPLHF
CDR3 DNA: TGTGCCAGCAGTAATTCGGGTGAATGGGGTTCACCCCTCCACTTT

clone size: -
V gene: TRBV5-1
D gene: TRBD2
J gene: TRBJ2-7
CDR3 protein: CASSPGTNYEQYF
CDR3 DNA: TGCGCCAGCAGCCCCGGGACTAACTACGAGCAGTACTTC

clone size: -
V gene: TRBV11-3
D gene: TRBD1
J gene: TRBJ2-1
CDR3 protein: CASSFGTGAFNEQFF
CDR3 DNA: TGTGCCAGCAGCTTCGGGACAGGGGCCTTCAATGAGCAGTTCTTC

clone size: -
V gene: TRBV3-1/TRBV3-2
D gene: -
J gene: TRBJ1-2
CDR3 protein: CASSQVGGPYGYTF
CDR3 DNA: TGTGCCAGCAGCCAAGTGGGGGGTCCTTATGGCTACACCTTC

clone size: few
V gene: TRBV10-3
D gene: TRBD2
J gene: TRBJ2-7
CDR3 protein: CAIRTSGGIYEQYF
CDR3 DNA: TGTGCCATCAGAACTAGCGGGGGGATCTACGAGCAGTACTTC

clone size: -
V gene: TRBV9
D gene: TRBD2
J gene: TRBJ2-1
CDR3 protein: CASSQAGGSYNEQFF
CDR3 DNA: TGTGCCAGCAGCCAAGCGGGGGGCTCCTACAATGAGCAGTTCTTC

clone size: few
V gene: TRBV14
D gene: -
J gene: TRBJ1-4
CDR3 protein: CASSQGERLNEKLFF
CDR3 DNA: TGTGCCAGCAGCCAAGGTGAAAGGCTTAATGAAAAACTGTTTTTT

clone size: -
V gene: TRBV12-3/TRBV12-4
D gene: -
J gene: TRBJ2-7
CDR3 protein: CASSQQGPYEQYF
CDR3 DNA: TGTGCCAGCAGTCAACAGGGCCCCTACGAGCAGTACTTC

clone size: few
V gene: TRBV4-1
D gene: -
J gene: TRBJ2-7
CDR3 protein: CASSQGTGQIYEQYF
CDR3 DNA: TGCGCCAGCAGCCAAGGTACCGGACAAATCTACGAGCAGTACTTC

clone size: once
V gene: TRBV7-8
D gene: TRBD1
J gene: TRBJ1-2
CDR3 protein: CASSLGQGYGYTF
CDR3 DNA: TGTGCCAGCAGCTTGGGACAGGGCTATGGCTACACCTTC

clone size: once
V gene: TRBV18
D gene: -
J gene: TRBJ1-5
CDR3 protein: CASSRDGDQPQHF
CDR3 DNA: TGTGCCAGCTCACGGGACGGCGATCAGCCCCAGCATTTT

clone size: -
V gene: TRBV7-2
D gene: -
J gene: TRBJ2-7
CDR3 protein: CASSPRLWDEQYF
CDR3 DNA: TGTGCCAGCAGCCCCCGACTTTGGGACGAGCAGTACTTC

clone size: -
V gene: TRBV19
D gene: TRBD1
J gene: TRBJ2-4
CDR3 protein: CASSIAQGAAKNIQYF
CDR3 DNA: TGTGCCAGTAGTATTGCCCAGGGGGCAGCCAAAAACATTCAGTACTTC

clone size: once
V gene: TRBV13
D gene: -
J gene: TRBJ2-5
CDR3 protein: CASSQGLAETQYF
CDR3 DNA: TGTGCCAGCAGCCAGGGCCTAGCGGAGACCCAGTACTTC

clone size: -
V gene: TRBV19
D gene: TRBD2
J gene: TRBJ2-2
CDR3 protein: CASTLKRGGRTGELFF
CDR3 DNA: TGTGCCAGTACCCTTAAGCGGGGGGGCCGCACCGGGGAGCTGTTTTTT

clone size: few
V gene: TRBV28
D gene: TRBD1
J gene: TRBJ1-1
CDR3 protein: CASTTGQGLTEAFF
CDR3 DNA: TGTGCCAGCACCACAGGACAGGGACTAACTGAAGCTTTCTTT

clone size: many
V gene: TRBV5-1
D gene: -
J gene: TRBJ2-5
CDR3 protein: CASSAGEQGFLQETQYF
CDR3 DNA: TGCGCCAGCAGCGCCGGGGAGCAGGGGTTCCTCCAAGAGACCCAGTACTTC

clone size: -
V gene: TRBV5-1
D gene: TRBD1
J gene: TRBJ1-2
CDR3 protein: CASSPRDSHYGYTF
CDR3 DNA: TGCGCCAGCAGCCCGCGGGACAGCCACTATGGCTACACCTTC

clone size: -
V gene: TRBV19
D gene: -
J gene: TRBJ1-2
CDR3 protein: CASSAGSDLRYGYTF
CDR3 DNA: TGTGCCAGTAGTGCCGGATCAGATCTACGCTATGGCTACACCTTC

clone size: -
V gene: TRBV5-4
D gene: TRBD1
J gene: TRBJ1-6
CDR3 protein: CASSPGQGGNSPLHF
CDR3 DNA: TGTGCCAGCAGCCCGGGACAGGGGGGTAATTCACCCCTCCACTTT

clone size: -
V gene: TRBV29-1
D gene: -
J gene: TRBJ1-3
CDR3 protein: CSALHRSGNTIYF
CDR3 DNA: TGCAGCGCACTCCATAGATCGGGAAACACCATATATTTT

clone size: -
V gene: TRBV2
D gene: -
J gene: TRBJ2-1
CDR3 protein: CASSEPRSYANEQFF
CDR3 DNA: TGTGCCAGCAGTGAACCTAGATCATACGCAAATGAGCAGTTCTTC

clone size: -
V gene: TRBV3-1/TRBV3-2
D gene: -
J gene: TRBJ2-3
CDR3 protein: CASSQDRADTQYF
CDR3 DNA: TGTGCCAGCAGCCAAGATAGGGCAGATACGCAGTATTTT

clone size: few
V gene: TRBV15
D gene: TRBD1
J gene: TRBJ1-3
CDR3 protein: CATSVDRGPGNTIYF
CDR3 DNA: TGTGCCACCAGCGTTGACAGGGGACCTGGAAACACCATATATTTT

clone size: -
V gene: TRBV28
D gene: -
J gene: TRBJ1-2
CDR3 protein: CASSLSSEGYTF
CDR3 DNA: TGTGCCAGCAGTTTATCCTCGGAAGGCTACACCTTC

clone size: -
V gene: TRBV5-1
D gene: -
J gene: TRBJ2-2
CDR3 protein: CASSLNTPPGELFF
CDR3 DNA: TGCGCCAGCAGCTTGAACACCCCTCCCGGGGAGCTGTTTTTT

clone size: -
V gene: TRBV10-3
D gene: TRBD2
J gene: TRBJ2-1
CDR3 protein: CAAHGASGRYNEQFF
CDR3 DNA: TGTGCCGCACATGGGGCTAGCGGGAGATACAATGAGCAGTTCTTC

clone size: -
V gene: TRBV19
D gene: TRBD1
J gene: TRBJ1-2
CDR3 protein: CASSTAGTAAYGYTF
CDR3 DNA: TGTGCCAGTAGTACCGCCGGGACAGCAGCCTATGGCTACACCTTC

clone size: -
V gene: TRBV28
D gene: TRBD2
J gene: TRBJ2-2
CDR3 protein: CASRLAENTGELFF
CDR3 DNA: TGTGCCAGCAGACTAGCGGAGAACACCGGGGAGCTGTTTTTT